This paragraph reports one TCR beta chain. Healthy adults negative for HIV, lacking recent acute infections or vaccinations, served as donors. This sample is drawn from a study of shared clonotypes between healthy human individuals. Using immunoSEQ multiplex PCR, the repertoire was profiled, and TCRdb retains in-frame clones only, with some absent. The sample has roughly 500,000 clones, roughly 80% seen once; the top ten hold more than 10%. CDR1 MNHEY and CDR2 SMNVEV come from the germline V gene (reference sequence). Trimming at V came to 5 bases and at J to 6 bases, leaving 4 bases not matched to a gene. The CDR3 sequence is 13 residues long.

This receptor was obtained from a woman aged 40 to 49 in good health. Some clones in this sample may be carry-over from other donors' samples. Sequences were obtained from PBMCs. The rearrangement links TRBV27 to TRBJ2-1; 7 bases map to TRBD1. The CDR3 sequence is CASSHSGGNEQFF. The CDR3 DNA reads as TGTGCCAGCAGTCATTCAGGGGGCAATGAGCAGTTCTTC.